The 30 T cell receptor beta chains below come from one sample, sequenced in a study of T cells in Graves' hyperthyroidism and ophthalmopathy. There were TCR beta CDR3 regions amplified from RNA transcripts. The HTBI set primed first-round TCR CDR3 RT-PCR. A single record per CDR3 protein comes from TCRdb applying MiXCR to the multiplex PCR reads. Of a few hundred thousand distinct CDR3 sequences in the sample, about 15% were seen once. Input material: blood. The receptors come from a woman in her thirties with Graves' ophthalmopathy.

This clonotype was seen many times. V and J are TRBV13 and TRBJ2-3, with a weak D call TRBD2 (5 bases). Trimming pared 1 base from V and 6 bases from J, leaving 11 bases between. Germline V CDR1 and CDR2: PRHDT, FYEKMQ (reference sequence). This CDR3 is 14 amino acids long. The CDR3 loop is CASSLENREDTQYF. CDR3 nucleotides: TGTGCCAGCAGCTTAGAAAATAGGGAGGATACGCAGTATTTT. The entire variable domain, with the rest obtained from reference TRBV13 and TRBJ2-3, is as follows: AAGVIQSPRHLIKEKRETATLKCYPIPRHDTVYWYQQGPGQDPQFLISFYEKMQSDKGSIPDRFSAQQFSDYHSELNMSSLELGDSALYFCASSLENREDTQYFGPGTRLTVL.

The V call is TRBV10-3, the J call TRBJ2-7; the D call may be TRBD1 or TRBD2 (5 bases each). Germline CDR1 reads ENHRY; CDR2 reads SYGVKD. Trimming cost V 6 bases and J 7 bases, with 16 bases left between them. The CDR3 covers 13 residues. CDR3 in DNA: TGTGCCATCAGGGGAATAAACTGGGGGGAGCAGTACTTC. Its protein product is CAIRGINWGEQYF.

This clonotype was counted ten times or more. This chain connects TRBV7-2 to TRBJ2-7, with D possibly TRBD1 on 6 matching bases. CDR1 and CDR2 from the germline V gene are SGHTA and FQGNSA. The CDR3 length is 12 residues. Trimming removed 2 bases at V and 7 bases at J, with 9 bases between. CDR3 residues: CASSLWTAEQYF. DNA of the CDR3: TGTGCCAGCAGCTTATGGACAGCGGAGCAGTACTTC.

With respect to this clonotype: A read error may explain this, as a much larger clone is one base away. The CDR3 region is CASSSERESGGTQYF. The DNA for the CDR3 is TGCGCCAGCAGCTCGGAGCGGGAGTCGGGAGGTACGCAGTATTTT. The V gene is TRBV5-1, the J gene TRBJ2-3, with 8 positions matching TRBD2. CDR1 is SGHRS, CDR2 YFSETQ, per germline. With V trimmed by 3 bases and J by 8 bases, 11 bases remained unmatched. The CDR3 totals 15 residues.

This clonotype was detected many times. The chain carries TRBV20-1 and TRBJ2-3, with 11 bases that match TRBD1. From germline, CDR1 is DFQATT and CDR2 SNEGSKA (reference sequence). The CDR3 is made up of 19 amino acids. After removal of 3 bases from V and 3 bases from J, the junction contained 17 bases not matched to a gene. The CDR3: CSASWTGGLRAGRTDTQYF. CDR3 DNA: TGCAGTGCTAGCTGGACAGGGGGCCTTAGGGCGGGGCGAACAGATACGCAGTATTTT.

As to this clonotype: A much larger clone lies one base from this, so it may be a read error. CDR3 sequence reads: CASSRGNLGTEAFF. The CDR3 nucleotides are TGTGCCAGCAGTCGAGGTAATTTGGGCACTGAAGCTTTCTTT. The V call is TRBV6-1, the J call TRBJ1-1; no clear D gene. Germline CDR1 MNHNS, CDR2 SASEGT. Between the trimmed V and J ends, which lost 5 bases and 4 bases, there was a span of 14 bases. This CDR3 contains 14 residues.

A few counts support this clonotype. The rearrangement joins TRBV27 to TRBJ2-5; 16 nucleotides line up with TRBD2. The J segment lost 4 bases and the V segment lost 6 bases, leaving 8 bases of the junction unmatched. There are 17 residues in the CDR3. The germline CDR1 and CDR2 sequences are MNHEY and SMNVEV (reference sequence). CDR3 sequence (DNA): TGTGCCAGCAGATCCGGGACTAGCGGGGGGGAAAGAGAGACCCAGTACTTC. It is translated as CASRSGTSGGERETQYF.

In its sample, this clonotype was seen many times. The chain combines TRBV20-1 with TRBJ2-2; 9 bases match TRBD2. V dropped 4 bases and J dropped 1; count of bases not matched to a gene: 7. The CDR3 is 16 amino acids. CDR1 DFQATT and CDR2 SNEGSKA come from the germline V gene (reference sequence). The CDR3 coding sequence is TGCAGTGCTACGCCCGGTAGCGGGAGGAACACCGGGGAGCTGTTTTTT. Its protein is CSATPGSGRNTGELFF.

With respect to this clonotype: An end of the junction does not agree with germline; a read error may underlie this. The CDR3 sequence: CAISETEGGTGKLFF. CDR3 sequence (DNA): TGTGCCATCAGTGAGACGGAGGGGGGCACCGGGAAGCTGTTTTTT. The chain uses TRBV10-3 and TRBJ2-2; TRBD1 or TRBD2 may be the D gene (6 bases each). Germline CDR1 is ENHRY and CDR2 is SYGVKD. This CDR3 spans 15 amino acids.

This clonotype was observed at least ten times. CDR3: CASSHREVAKNIQYF. CDR3 sequence (DNA): TGTGCCAGCAGCCACAGGGAGGTAGCCAAAAACATTCAGTACTTC. The chain employs TRBV11-2 and TRBJ2-4; either TRBD1 or TRBD2 may supply D (6 bases each). Trimming removed 5 bases at V and 0 bases at J, with 11 bases between. This CDR3 region has 15 residues. Per germline, CDR1 SGHAT and CDR2 FQNNGV.

The sample holds a few counts of this clonotype. This chain connects TRBV12-3 or TRBV12-4 to TRBJ2-7; no clear D. This CDR3 has 14 residues. The V end was cut by 6 bases, the J end by 1 base, with 13 bases between. The DNA for the CDR3 is TGTGCCAGCAGCCCGAGCTATGGATCCTACGAGCAGTACTTC. Translating it yields CASSPSYGSYEQYF.

This clonotype turned up a few times. The chain links TRBV12-3 or TRBV12-4 to TRBJ1-2, with 7 bases identical to TRBD1. This CDR3 comprises 13 residues. V gave up 6 bases and J gave up 5 bases; unmatched junction bases: 6. CDR3 amino acids: CASRPGQLYGYTF. The CDR3 DNA reads TGTGCCAGCAGACCGGGACAGCTGTATGGCTACACCTTC.

At least ten counts were recorded for this clonotype. The chain is built from TRBV7-2 and TRBJ2-1; possible D gene TRBD2, 6 bases. Per germline, CDR1 SGHTA and CDR2 FQGNSA. The CDR3 sequence is 13 residues long. Trimming took off 6 bases at V and 3 bases at J, with 9 bases between the two ends. CDR3 in amino acids: CASSFSGYNEQFF. CDR3 nucleotides: TGTGCCAGCAGTTTTAGCGGCTACAATGAGCAGTTCTTC.

In its sample, this clonotype was seen many times. This chain joins TRBV18 and TRBJ2-6, with D maybe TRBD1 (6 bases). Looked up from germline, CDR1 is KGHSH and CDR2 is LQKENI. Trimming pared 3 bases from V and 1 base from J, leaving 10 bases between. The CDR3 consists of 16 residues. This CDR3 reads CASSPVQGSGANVLTF. The CDR3 DNA follows: TGTGCCAGCTCACCGGTACAGGGTTCTGGGGCCAACGTCCTGACTTTC. The full variable domain, in which reference TRBV18 and TRBJ2-6 provide the parts outside the CDR3, is NAGVMQNPRHLVRRRGQEARLRCSPMKGHSHVYWYRQLPEEGLKFMVYLQKENIIDESGMPKERFSAEFPKEGPSILRIQQVVRGDSAAYFCASSPVQGSGANVLTFGAGSRLTVL.

There are many counts of this clonotype. The J gene is TRBJ2-5, the V gene TRBV20-1; D is perhaps TRBD1 (5 bases). This CDR3 is 12 amino acids long. Germline CDR1 is DFQATT and CDR2 is SNEGSKA (reference sequence). Trimming removed 6 bases from V and 5 bases from J, with 13 bases in between. CDR3 bases: TGCAGTGCCAGGGTCCCTTGGGAGACCCAGTACTTC. Its translation: CSARVPWETQYF.

This clonotype was recorded many times. The chain uses TRBV12-3 or TRBV12-4 and TRBJ2-3; the match to TRBD1 covers 9 bases. After removal of 3 bases from V and 8 bases from J, the junction contained 6 bases not matched to a gene. This CDR3 is 14 amino acids long. CDR3: CASSFRDRESTQYF. CDR3 in DNA: TGTGCCAGCAGTTTCCGGGACAGGGAAAGTACGCAGTATTTT.

Comments on this clonotype: Possible read error: a much larger clone is one base away. This chain uses TRBV5-1 with TRBJ2-3; 11 nucleotides align to TRBD2. The CDR3 runs 14 residues. CDR1 and CDR2 (germline): SGHRS, YFSETQ. CDR3 sequence: CASSIGTSGDTRYF. CDR3 sequence (DNA): TGCGCCAGCAGCATCGGGACTAGCGGAGATACGCGGTATTTT. Supplemented by reference TRBV5-1 and TRBJ2-3, the full variable domain reads KAGVTQTPRYLIKTRGQQVTLSCSPISGHRSVSWYQQTPGQGLQFLFEYFSETQRNKGNFPGRFSGRQFSNSRSEMNVSTLELGDSALYLCASSIGTSGDTRYFGPGTRLTVL.

This clonotype was seen only a few times. A junction boundary mismatches the germline segment, possibly from a read error. The chain has TRBV19 and TRBJ2-7, with 11 bases aligning to TRBD2. Germline lookup yields CDR1 LNHDA and CDR2 SQIVND (reference sequence). CDR3 length: 16 residues. CDR3 region: CASSMTSGTLSYGQYF. DNA of the CDR3: TGTGCCAGTAGCATGACTAGCGGGACCCTCTCCTACGGGCAGTACTTC.

Ten or more counts support this clonotype. V and J are TRBV20-1 and TRBJ2-1, with a weak D call TRBD1 (5 bases). With 3 bases removed from V and 6 bases from J, the gap between germline ends came to 9 bases. From germline, CDR1 is DFQATT and CDR2 SNEGSKA (reference sequence). This CDR3 is built from 12 residues. Here the CDR3 DNA reads TGCAGTGCTAGCAGGGCAGGCAATGAGCAGTTCTTC. It yields the protein CSASRAGNEQFF.

Many counts were recorded for this clonotype. The chain joins TRBV18 to TRBJ2-7, with 12 bases fitting TRBD2. The CDR3 has 14 amino acids. CDR1 is KGHSH and CDR2 is LQKENI in the germline V gene. Trimming at V came to 8 bases and at J to 5 bases, leaving 7 bases not matched to a gene. The CDR3: CASQRLAGEDEQYF. In nucleotides, the CDR3 is TGTGCCAGCCAAAGACTAGCGGGAGAAGACGAGCAGTACTTC.

This clonotype was detected only a few times. The chain couples TRBV7-9 to TRBJ2-3; 8 nucleotides match TRBD2. CDR1 and CDR2 from the germline V gene are SEHNR and FQNEAQ (reference sequence). CDR3 length: 16 amino acids. J was trimmed by 2 bases and V by 5 bases; bases with no gene match: 9. The CDR3 nucleotides read TGTGCCAGCAGCAAAGCGGGAGCGGGACCCACAGATACGCAGTATTTT. It encodes CASSKAGAGPTDTQYF.

Remarks on this clonotype: The final CDR3 position lacks the conserved phenylalanine or tryptophan, pointing to a likely read error. V usage is TRBV28 and J usage is TRBJ1-3, with D perhaps matching TRBD1 (6 bases). The CDR3 contains 15 residues. With 6 bases removed from V and 0 bases from J, the gap between germline ends came to 12 bases. CDR1 MDHEN and CDR2 SYDVKM come from the germline V gene. CDR3 DNA sequence: TGTGCCAGCAGCAGGGGACCGTACTCTGGAAACACCATATATCTT. Translating it yields CASSRGPYSGNTIYL.

This clonotype was seen more than once but under ten times. V and J are TRBV29-1 and TRBJ2-1; 9 bases align to TRBD1. CDR1 and CDR2 (germline): SQVTM, ANQGSEA. The V and J ends lost 1 base and 6 bases, in that order; junction bases with no gene match: 10. The CDR3 extends over 16 amino acids. In DNA, the CDR3 is TGCAGCGTTGAAGGTCACAGGGACAGGGTCTTCAATGAGCAGTTCTTC. Its translation: CSVEGHRDRVFNEQFF.

The chain uses TRBV9 and TRBJ2-7; D might be TRBD2 (5 bases). V shed 0 bases and J shed 5 bases, with 12 bases lying between them. Per the germline V gene, CDR1 is SGDLS and CDR2 is YYNGEE. This CDR3 region has 14 residues. In nucleotides, the CDR3 is TGTGCCAGCAGCGTAGATCGAGGGTCTGACGAGCAGTACTTC. Translated, it gives CASSVDRGSDEQYF. The full variable domain, with the rest looked up from reference TRBV9 and TRBJ2-7, is DSGVTQTPKHLITATGQRVTLRCSPRSGDLSVYWYQQSLDQGLQFLIQYYNGEERAKGNILERFSAQQFPDLHSELNLSSLELGDSALYFCASSVDRGSDEQYFGPGTRLTVT.

This clonotype was seen only once. The chain links TRBV4-1 to TRBJ1-2, with 12 positions matching TRBD1. This CDR3 contains 19 residues. V gave up 2 bases and J gave up 2 bases; unmatched junction bases: 12. Germline CDR1 is MGHRA and CDR2 is YSYEKL. In DNA form, the CDR3 reads TGCGCCAGCAGCCAAATACTCTGGGACAGGGGGCCTTCGAACTATGGCTACACCTTC. Translation gives CASSQILWDRGPSNYGYTF.

There are a few counts of this clonotype. The chain combines TRBV20-1 with TRBJ1-5; D is unresolved. The germline V and J ends were trimmed by 2 bases and 5 bases, with 7 bases remaining between them. Germline-derived CDR1 and CDR2 are DFQATT and SNEGSKA (reference sequence). The CDR3 covers 12 residues. CDR3 in DNA: TGCAGTGCTAGACAGACCCATCAGCCCCAGCATTTT. Amino acid sequence: CSARQTHQPQHF.

The chain links TRBV24-1 to TRBJ2-6; no firm D call. The CDR3 length is 15 residues. Germline CDR1 KGHDR, CDR2 SFDVKD. Trimming removed 10 bases at V and 0 bases at J, with 12 bases between. CDR3 bases: TGTGCCACTTCGCGTGGGGTCTCTGGGGCCAACGTCCTGACTTTC. Translation gives CATSRGVSGANVLTF.

This clonotype was detected ten times or more. This chain connects TRBV6-1 to TRBJ2-2; 7 nucleotides match TRBD1. Germline V gives CDR1 MNHNS, CDR2 SASEGT. This CDR3 has 17 amino acids. V lost 5 bases, J lost 4 bases, and 13 bases stayed unmatched. CDR3 region: CASSKQRQGLGTGELFF. Written as DNA, the CDR3 is TGTGCCAGCAGTAAACAACGACAGGGATTGGGCACCGGGGAGCTGTTTTTT.

With regard to this clonotype: One base away lies a much larger clone, so this may be a sequencing read error. The V call is TRBV28, the J call TRBJ2-7; TRBD2 aligns across 7 bases. V lost 4 bases, J lost 6 bases, and 6 bases stayed unmatched. CDR1 is MDHEN and CDR2 is SYDVKM in the germline V gene. The CDR3 loop spans 13 amino acids. Written as DNA, the CDR3 is TGTGCCAGCAGTTGGGCGACTAGCTGCGAGCAGTACTTC. It is translated as CASSWATSCEQYF.

The table lists this clonotype with many counts. The CDR3 DNA sequence: TGTGCCAGCAGAGGTCCCAATCAGCCCCAGCATTTT. Protein product: CASRGPNQPQHF. The chain carries TRBV6-1 and TRBJ1-5; D gene unclear. The CDR3 is 12 residues long. V lost 6 bases, J lost 3 bases, and 6 bases lay in between. CDR1 and CDR2 (germline): MNHNS, SASEGT.